Below, 19 T cell receptor beta chains from the same sample are listed, as sequenced in a study of T cell repertoires in ileal Crohn's disease. Using immunoSEQ multiplex PCR, the repertoire was profiled, and TCRdb retains in-frame clones only, with some absent. The table shows thousands of clones, with about 80% occurring only once. The time point: inflamed ileum from the surgical specimen. The sequenced sample consisted of ileal tissue. The receptors were sampled from an adult with Crohn's disease.

The V and J genes are TRBV5-6 and TRBJ2-3; either TRBD1 or TRBD2 may supply D (5 bases each). V gave up 4 bases and J gave up 1 base, with 10 bases separating them. The CDR3 consists of 14 residues. Germline CDR1 reads SGHDT; CDR2 reads YYEEEE. The CDR3 spells CASSQVGGTDTQYF. The CDR3 nucleotides read TGTGCCAGCAGCCAAGTGGGGGGCACAGATACGCAGTATTTT.

This sequence joins TRBV11-2 and TRBJ2-2; tentatively, D is TRBD1 or TRBD2 (5 bases each). Trimming removed 3 bases from V and 10 bases from J, with 15 bases in between. The CDR3 is 14 residues long. Germline V gives CDR1 SGHAT, CDR2 FQNNGV. CDR3 region: CASSLGVRITELFF. The CDR3 DNA is TGTGCCAGCAGCTTGGGGGTTCGAATCACGGAGCTGTTTTTT.

This clone was recorded a few times. This chain links TRBV6-4 with TRBJ2-3; 7 bases align to TRBD2. The CDR3 length is 14 residues. Germline V gene lookup returns CDR1 MRHNA and CDR2 SNTAGT. The V segment lost 2 bases and the J segment 3 bases; nucleotides outside the gene matches: 2. The CDR3 bases are TGTGCCAGCAGTGACGCGGGAGCTACAGATACGCAGTATTTT. Encoded protein: CASSDAGATDTQYF.

This clone was detected only once. This sequence joins TRBV13 and TRBJ2-7, with a weak D call TRBD1 (6 bases). V was trimmed by 4 bases and J by 7 bases, leaving 11 bases between them. This CDR3 has 12 amino acids. Per the germline V gene, CDR1 is PRHDT and CDR2 is FYEKMQ (reference sequence). This CDR3 reads CASSSYGTEQYF. CDR3 in DNA: TGTGCCAGCAGCTCGTACGGGACAGAGCAGTACTTC.

This clone is large in the sample. This chain joins TRBV7-9 and TRBJ2-1; 7 bases map to TRBD2. CDR1 is SEHNR, CDR2 FQNEAQ, per germline (reference sequence). The CDR3 is made up of 16 amino acids. Trimming took 5 bases from V and 0 from J; bases not matched to a gene: 7. The CDR3 spells CASSLPAGSSYNEQFF. DNA for the CDR3: TGTGCCAGCAGCCTTCCAGCGGGGAGCTCCTACAATGAGCAGTTCTTC.

This chain links TRBV19 with TRBJ1-4, with D possibly matching TRBD1 (6 bases). Trimming shortened V by 5 bases and J by 3 bases, and 7 bases separated the two germline ends. CDR3 length: 13 residues. Looked up from germline, CDR1 is LNHDA and CDR2 is SQIVND (reference sequence). In DNA form, the CDR3 reads TGTGCCAGTAGTTGGACAGCTAATGAAAAACTGTTTTTT. It translates to CASSWTANEKLFF.

The rearrangement links TRBV29-1 to TRBJ1-1; 9 positions match TRBD1. V dropped 7 bases and J dropped 1; count of bases not matched to a gene: 4. CDR3 length equals 13 residues. CDR1 and CDR2 from the germline V gene are SQVTM and ANQGSEA. DNA of the CDR3: TGCAGCGCTAGGACAGGGGCGAACACTGAAGCTTTCTTT. Translation gives CSARTGANTEAFF. Together with reference TRBV29-1 and TRBJ1-1, the CDR3 gives the full variable domain: SAVISQKPSRDICQRGTSLTIQCQVDSQVTMMFWYRQQPGQSLTLIATANQGSEATYESGFVIDKFPISRPNLTFSTLTVSNMSPEDSSIYLCSARTGANTEAFFGQGTRLTVV.

The gene calls are TRBV10-3 and TRBJ1-5, with 7 bases aligning to TRBD1. CDR1 and CDR2 (germline): ENHRY, SYGVKD. CDR3 length: 13 residues. Trimming removed 7 bases from V and 6 bases from J; junction bases left unmatched: 6. CDR3 bases: TGTGCCATCAAAGGGGACAGCGTTCAGCCCCAGCATTTT. Translated, it gives CAIKGDSVQPQHF.

V and J are TRBV29-1 and TRBJ2-7; the D is unclear. The V and J ends lost 6 bases and 2 bases respectively, with 11 bases between them. The CDR3 loop spans 12 amino acids. Germline V CDR1 and CDR2: SQVTM, ANQGSEA. The CDR3 DNA sequence: TGCAGCGTCCATGACTCGGCCTACGAGCAGTACTTC. Its translation: CSVHDSAYEQYF.

V usage is TRBV7-9 and J usage is TRBJ1-2, with D tentatively TRBD1 (5 bases). V lost 5 bases to trimming and J lost 4 bases, with 17 bases between them. The CDR3 contains 15 residues. From germline, CDR1 is SEHNR and CDR2 FQNEAQ (reference sequence). The CDR3 bases are TGTGCCAGCAGCCCGCAGGCCGCGGGGCCCTATGGCTACACCTTC. This codes for CASSPQAAGPYGYTF.

This chain uses TRBV5-4 with TRBJ2-1; 8 nucleotides match TRBD2. Unmatched junction bases numbered 8, after V lost 4 bases and J lost 5 bases. Germline CDR1 is SGHNT and CDR2 is YYREEE (reference sequence). The CDR3 length is 15 residues. The CDR3 spells CASSRGTSGDNEQFF. The CDR3 DNA reads as TGTGCCAGCAGCCGAGGCACTAGCGGTGACAATGAGCAGTTCTTC.

In this sample, this clone turned up once. The V gene is TRBV29-1, the J gene TRBJ2-5; either TRBD1 or TRBD2 may fit D (6 bases each). The V end lost 7 bases, the J end lost 1 base, and 16 bases lay between the germline ends. The CDR3 length is 14 residues. Germline CDR1 SQVTM, CDR2 ANQGSEA. The DNA for the CDR3 is TGCAGCGCCGCGGGCCGGGGGCCCCAAGAGACCCAGTACTTC. Protein sequence: CSAAGRGPQETQYF.

The chain employs TRBV5-1 and TRBJ2-5, with D perhaps matching TRBD2 (6 bases). The CDR3 consists of 13 residues. The ends were cut back, 0 bases at V and 7 bases at J, with 10 bases in the middle. Germline CDR1 and CDR2: SGHRS and YFSETQ. The chain's CDR3 is CASSLGEEGTQYF. For the CDR3, the DNA is TGCGCCAGCAGCTTGGGGGAGGAGGGGACCCAGTACTTC.

This chain connects TRBV12-5 to TRBJ2-5; 10 bases align to TRBD2. Trimming at V came to 7 bases and at J to 4 bases, leaving 6 bases not matched to a gene. CDR1 and CDR2 from the germline V gene are LGHNT and FRNRAP. This CDR3 is 14 amino acids long. CDR3 amino acids: CASASGGGRETQYF. CDR3 bases: TGTGCTAGTGCCAGCGGGGGGGGGCGAGAGACCCAGTACTTC.

The chain recombines TRBV5-8 with TRBJ1-4; D call uncertain. This CDR3 contains 15 residues. V was clipped by 0 bases and J by 3 bases, with 9 bases between them. Germline CDR1 and CDR2: SGHTS and YDEGEE. The CDR3 is CASSLGRESNEKLFF. The CDR3 coding sequence is TGTGCCAGCAGCTTGGGCCGGGAATCTAATGAAAAACTGTTTTTT.

The chain couples TRBV7-2 to TRBJ1-4, with a possible D match to TRBD1 (5 bases). The CDR3 loop spans 15 amino acids. Per germline, CDR1 SGHTA and CDR2 FQGNSA. V lost 1 base to trimming and J lost 6 bases, with 12 bases between them. CDR3 sequence (DNA): TGTGCCAGCAGCTTAGAACGGGGGTATGATGAAAAACTGTTTTTT. Its protein is CASSLERGYDEKLFF. The whole variable domain, remainder taken from reference TRBV7-2 and TRBJ1-4, is GAGVSQSPSNKVTEKGKDVELRCDPISGHTALYWYRQSLGQGLEFLIYFQGNSAPDKSGLPSDRFSAERTGGSVSTLTIQRTQQEDSAVYLCASSLERGYDEKLFFGSGTQLSVL.

This clone appeared once. The V call is TRBV13, the J call TRBJ2-5; D call uncertain. Deletions cut 1 base from V and 1 base from J, with 7 bases between. Germline V gene sequence: CDR1 PRHDT, CDR2 FYEKMQ (reference sequence). The CDR3 runs 14 residues. The CDR3 here is CASSLAGVQETQYF. In DNA, the CDR3 is TGTGCCAGCAGCTTAGCGGGCGTCCAAGAGACCCAGTACTTC.

This chain connects TRBV5-1 to TRBJ2-7, with 11 bases matching TRBD1. The CDR3 contains 14 residues. Germline assignment: CDR1 SGHRS and CDR2 YFSETQ. The V gene end was trimmed by 5 bases and the J gene end by 3 bases; junction bases not matched to a gene: 4. CDR3 DNA: TGCGCCAGCAGTGAGGGGACAGGGGGCTACGAGCAGTACTTC. Encoded protein: CASSEGTGGYEQYF.

This clone was observed a handful of times. DNA of the CDR3: TGTGCCAGCAGCCGCCCTCAGGGGCAACAGCCCCAGCATTTT. This translates into CASSRPQGQQPQHF. V gene TRBV28 combines with J gene TRBJ1-5; maybe TRBD1 (6 bases). Looked up from germline, CDR1 is MDHEN and CDR2 is SYDVKM. CDR3 length: 14 amino acids. Deletions cut 6 bases from V and 7 bases from J, with 16 bases between.